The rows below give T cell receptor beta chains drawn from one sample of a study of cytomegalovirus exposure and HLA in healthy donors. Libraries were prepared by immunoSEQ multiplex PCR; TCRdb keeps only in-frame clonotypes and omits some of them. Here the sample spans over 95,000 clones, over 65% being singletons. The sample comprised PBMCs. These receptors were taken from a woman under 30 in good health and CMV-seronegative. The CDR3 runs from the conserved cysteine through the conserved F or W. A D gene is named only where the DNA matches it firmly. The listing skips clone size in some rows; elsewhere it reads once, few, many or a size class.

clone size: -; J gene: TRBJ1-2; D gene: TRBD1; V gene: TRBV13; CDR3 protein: CASSLKGTGIRGYTF; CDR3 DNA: TGTGCCAGCAGCCTGAAAGGGACAGGGATTCGTGGCTACACCTTC
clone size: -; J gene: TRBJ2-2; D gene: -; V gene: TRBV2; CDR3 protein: CASNGNLNTGELFF; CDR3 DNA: TGTGCCAGCAACGGGAATCTGAACACCGGGGAGCTGTTTTTT
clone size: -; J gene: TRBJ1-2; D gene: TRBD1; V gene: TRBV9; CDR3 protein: CASSLRGQGYGYTF; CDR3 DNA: TGTGCCAGCAGCCTCCGGGGACAGGGATATGGCTACACCTTC
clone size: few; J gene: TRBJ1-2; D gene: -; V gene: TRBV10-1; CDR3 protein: CASSPDGNYGYTF; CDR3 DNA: TGCGCCAGCAGTCCCGACGGGAACTATGGCTACACCTTC
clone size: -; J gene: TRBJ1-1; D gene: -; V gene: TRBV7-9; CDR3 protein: CASSSRTDFGEAFF; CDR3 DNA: TGTGCCAGCAGCTCAAGGACAGATTTCGGTGAAGCTTTCTTT
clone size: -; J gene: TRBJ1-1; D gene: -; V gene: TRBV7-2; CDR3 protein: CASSLGWGDRTFF; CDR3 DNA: TGTGCCAGCAGCTTAGGTTGGGGGGATAGGACTTTCTTT
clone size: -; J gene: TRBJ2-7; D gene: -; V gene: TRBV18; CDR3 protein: CASSPYSFSYEQYF; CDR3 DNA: TGTGCCAGCTCACCATACTCATTCTCCTACGAGCAGTACTTC
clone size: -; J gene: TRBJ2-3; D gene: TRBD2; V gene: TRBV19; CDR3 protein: CASSPQREGTDTQYF; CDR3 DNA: TGTGCCAGTAGTCCCCAGCGGGAGGGAACAGATACGCAGTATTTT
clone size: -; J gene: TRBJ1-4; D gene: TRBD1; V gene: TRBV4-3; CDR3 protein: CASSQESTGTKKLFF; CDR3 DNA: TGCGCCAGCAGCCAAGAGTCGACAGGGACAAAAAAACTGTTTTTT
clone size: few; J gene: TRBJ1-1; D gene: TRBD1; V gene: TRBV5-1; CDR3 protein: CASIGGRGPEAFF; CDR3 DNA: TGCGCCAGCATAGGGGGTAGGGGGCCTGAAGCTTTCTTT
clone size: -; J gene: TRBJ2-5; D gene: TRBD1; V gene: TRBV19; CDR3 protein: CASRARGFQETQYF; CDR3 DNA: TGTGCCAGTAGGGCCAGGGGGTTTCAAGAGACCCAGTACTTC
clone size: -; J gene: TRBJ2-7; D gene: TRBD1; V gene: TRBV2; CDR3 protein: CASTAPGQAIYEQYF; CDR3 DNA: TGTGCCAGCACCGCACCGGGACAGGCGATTTACGAGCAGTACTTC
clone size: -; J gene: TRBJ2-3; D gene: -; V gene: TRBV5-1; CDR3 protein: CASSLGASTDTQYF; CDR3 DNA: TGCGCCAGCAGCTTGGGCGCTAGCACAGATACGCAGTATTTT
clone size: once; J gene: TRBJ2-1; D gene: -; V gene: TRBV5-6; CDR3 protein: CASSLPSSYNEQFF; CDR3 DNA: TGTGCCAGCAGCTTGCCGAGCTCCTACAATGAGCAGTTCTTC
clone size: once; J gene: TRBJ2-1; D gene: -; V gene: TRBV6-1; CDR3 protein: CASSLAPSSYNEQFF; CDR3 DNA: TGTGCCAGCAGTCTAGCGCCTAGCTCCTACAATGAGCAGTTCTTC
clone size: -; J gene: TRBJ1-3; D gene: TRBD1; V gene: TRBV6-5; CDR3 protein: CASSLLQGKPGNTIYF; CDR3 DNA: TGTGCCAGCAGTTTATTACAGGGGAAGCCTGGAAACACCATATATTTT
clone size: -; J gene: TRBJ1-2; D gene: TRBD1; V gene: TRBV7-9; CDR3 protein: CASSSTGGGFYGYTF; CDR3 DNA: TGTGCCAGCAGCTCCACAGGGGGCGGGTTCTATGGCTACACCTTC
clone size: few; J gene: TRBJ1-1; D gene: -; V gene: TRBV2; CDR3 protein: CASGRTNTEAFF; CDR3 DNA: TGTGCCAGCGGTAGAACGAACACTGAAGCTTTCTTT
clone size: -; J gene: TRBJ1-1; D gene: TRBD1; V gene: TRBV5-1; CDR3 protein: CASRNLGDRGDTEAFF; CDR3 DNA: TGCGCCAGCAGAAATCTAGGGGACAGGGGAGACACTGAAGCTTTCTTT
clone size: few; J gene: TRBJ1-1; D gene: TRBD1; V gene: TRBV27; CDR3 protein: CASSPQGTGVTEAFF; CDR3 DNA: TGTGCCAGCAGTCCGCAGGGGACAGGGGTGACTGAAGCTTTCTTT
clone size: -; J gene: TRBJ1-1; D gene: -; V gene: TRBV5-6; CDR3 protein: CASSGNWVGPEAFF; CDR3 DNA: TGTGCCAGCAGCGGGAATTGGGTGGGGCCTGAAGCTTTCTTT
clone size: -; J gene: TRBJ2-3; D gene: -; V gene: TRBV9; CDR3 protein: CASSVARSATGLYF; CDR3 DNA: TGTGCCAGCAGCGTAGCGAGGTCCGCTACGGGGTTGTATTTT
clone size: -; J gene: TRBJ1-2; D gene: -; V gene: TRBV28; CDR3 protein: CASSLGAGNYGYTF; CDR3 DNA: TGTGCCAGCAGTTTAGGGGCAGGAAACTATGGCTACACCTTC
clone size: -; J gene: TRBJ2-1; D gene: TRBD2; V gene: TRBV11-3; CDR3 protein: CASSLRFGLANEQFF; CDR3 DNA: TGTGCCAGCAGCTTAAGGTTCGGACTAGCCAATGAGCAGTTCTTC
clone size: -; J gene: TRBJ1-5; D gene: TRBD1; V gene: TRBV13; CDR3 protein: CASGDRGHQPQHF; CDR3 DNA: TGTGCCAGCGGTGACAGGGGGCATCAGCCCCAGCATTTT
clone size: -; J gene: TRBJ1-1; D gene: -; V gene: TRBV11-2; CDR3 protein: CASSLQRAGTEAFF; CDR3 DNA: TGTGCCAGCAGCTTGCAGAGGGCCGGCACTGAAGCTTTCTTT
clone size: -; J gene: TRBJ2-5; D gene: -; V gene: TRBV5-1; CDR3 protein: CASSPQTDQETQYF; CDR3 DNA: TGCGCCAGCAGCCCTCAGACAGATCAAGAGACCCAGTACTTC
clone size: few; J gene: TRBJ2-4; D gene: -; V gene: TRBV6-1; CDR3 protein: CASTSTVIGIQYF; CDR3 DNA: TGTGCCAGCACCTCGACAGTCATTGGCATTCAGTACTTC
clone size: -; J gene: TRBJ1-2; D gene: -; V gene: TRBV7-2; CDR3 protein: CASSLRGFLYGYTF; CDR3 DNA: TGTGCCAGCAGCTTAAGGGGGTTCTTGTATGGCTACACCTTC
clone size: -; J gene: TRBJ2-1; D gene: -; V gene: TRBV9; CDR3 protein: CASSVAPYVVSSYNEQFF; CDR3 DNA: TGTGCCAGCAGCGTAGCCCCCTATGTTGTTAGCTCCTACAATGAGCAGTTCTTC
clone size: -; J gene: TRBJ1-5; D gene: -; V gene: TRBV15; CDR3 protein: CATSRDLTGSQPQHF; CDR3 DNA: TGTGCCACCAGCAGAGACCTTACAGGGTCTCAGCCCCAGCATTTT